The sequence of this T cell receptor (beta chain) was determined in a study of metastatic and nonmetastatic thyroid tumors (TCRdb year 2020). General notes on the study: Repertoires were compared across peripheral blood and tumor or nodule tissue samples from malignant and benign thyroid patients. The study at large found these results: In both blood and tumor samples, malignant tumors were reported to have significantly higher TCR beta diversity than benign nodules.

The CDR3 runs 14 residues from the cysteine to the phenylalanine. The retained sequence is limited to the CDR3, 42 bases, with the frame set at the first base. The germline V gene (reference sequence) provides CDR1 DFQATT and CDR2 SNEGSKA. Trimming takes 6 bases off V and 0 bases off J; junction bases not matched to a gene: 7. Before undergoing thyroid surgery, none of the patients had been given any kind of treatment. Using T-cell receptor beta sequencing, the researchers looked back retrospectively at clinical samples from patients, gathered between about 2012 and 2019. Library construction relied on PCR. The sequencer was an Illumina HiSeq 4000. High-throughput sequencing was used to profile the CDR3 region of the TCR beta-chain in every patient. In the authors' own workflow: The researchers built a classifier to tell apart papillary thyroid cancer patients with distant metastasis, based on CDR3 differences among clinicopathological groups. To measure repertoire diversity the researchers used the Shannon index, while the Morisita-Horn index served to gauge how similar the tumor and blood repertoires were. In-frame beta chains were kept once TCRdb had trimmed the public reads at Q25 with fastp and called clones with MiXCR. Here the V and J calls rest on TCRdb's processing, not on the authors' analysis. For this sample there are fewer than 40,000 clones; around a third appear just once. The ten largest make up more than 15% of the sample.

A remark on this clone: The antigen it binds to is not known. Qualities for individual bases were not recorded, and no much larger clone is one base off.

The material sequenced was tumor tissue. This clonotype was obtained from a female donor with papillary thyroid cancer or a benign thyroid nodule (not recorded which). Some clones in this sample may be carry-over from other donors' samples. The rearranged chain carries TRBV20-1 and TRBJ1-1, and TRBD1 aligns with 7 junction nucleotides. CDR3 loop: CSASRDSLNTEAFF. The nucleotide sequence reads TGCAGTGCGAGTCGGGACAGTTTGAACACTGAAGCTTTCTTT.